The rows below give T cell receptor beta chains drawn from one sample of a study of blood T cells in healthy people across ages. MiXCR, applied by TCRdb to the 5' RACE reads, yields one record per CDR3 protein. The sample records over a million distinct CDR3 sequences, roughly 43% being singletons. What was sequenced was blood. These receptors originate from a woman aged 18-29 years in good health. The CDR3 runs from the conserved cysteine through the conserved F or W.

TRBV7-9	TRBJ2-1	CASSRIDSYNEQFF
TRBV28	TRBJ2-3	CASSSQLSPTSTDTQYF
TRBV7-2	TRBJ2-3	CASSLEGTSGGNTQYF
TRBV7-8	TRBJ2-3	CASSLAPGRGVDTQYF
TRBV7-3	TRBJ2-1	CASSLTYHGEQFF
TRBV27	TRBJ2-3	CASSSSGLAVTDTQYF
TRBV12-3/TRBV12-4	TRBJ1-5	CASSQGSNQPQHF
TRBV4-3	TRBJ2-1	CASSQHAVGAYNEQFF
TRBV6-5	TRBJ2-6	CASSYSHNSGANVLTF
TRBV28	TRBJ2-7	CASSLSLQGSSYEQYF
TRBV7-8	TRBJ2-7	CASSNMDRMQGEQYF
TRBV13	.	CASSLGLAGLEHEQYF
TRBV12-3/TRBV12-4	TRBJ1-2	CASSLGGAFRGYTF
TRBV7-2	TRBJ1-5	CASSSTRRGVGNQPQHF
TRBV4-1	TRBJ1-6	CARSPREDSPLHF
TRBV4-3	TRBJ1-2	CASSQEDRGSFYGYTF
TRBV29-1	TRBJ1-1	CSVEDWQGIEAFF
TRBV2	TRBJ2-4	CASSELGENIQYF
TRBV6-5	TRBJ2-5	CASSYFGTGGYQETQYF
TRBV7-3	TRBJ1-4	CASSLSGDSNEKLFF
TRBV6-1	TRBJ1-5	CASSPQGFGQPQHF
TRBV6-2/TRBV6-3	.	CASSYTLETQYF
TRBV29-1	TRBJ2-2	CIGRESNTGELFF
TRBV7-9	TRBJ1-2	CASTFSGDLYGYTF
TRBV29-1	TRBJ2-4	CSVELLAAELAKNIQYF
TRBV6-5	TRBJ1-1	CASSWAPNTEAFF
TRBV7-9	TRBJ2-1	CACSSREGTGTYNEQFF
TRBV11-2	TRBJ2-1	CASSLDLRLAGSAYNEQFF
TRBV30	TRBJ2-2	CAWSAVMNTGELFF
TRBV4-1	TRBJ1-1	CASSPIPDREYMNTEAFF
TRBV20-1	TRBJ2-1	CSAGTWVSNEQFF